What follows are 11 T cell receptor beta chains derived from one specimen sequenced in a study of breast tumors, draining lymph nodes, adjacent tissues. Using its own MiXCR run on the multiplex PCR reads, TCRdb lists one record per CDR3 protein. The profile covers 84,000 or so distinct CDR3 sequences, with roughly 30% appearing a single time and 8.1% taken by the ten largest. Samples came from axillary lymph nodes draining the breast cancer. Sequencing input: axillary lymph node tissue. The receptor set was obtained from a female donor with breast cancer. Some clones in this sample may be carry-over from other donors' samples.

This clonotype was seen many times. The rearrangement links TRBV20-1 to TRBJ1-2; tentatively, D is TRBD1 (6 bases). V was clipped by 5 bases and J by 0 bases, with 10 bases between them. CDR1 is DFQATT, CDR2 SNEGSKA, per germline (reference sequence). The CDR3 sequence is 13 residues long. The CDR3 protein is CSAGGLANYGYTF. The CDR3 DNA reads TGCAGTGCTGGGGGGCTAGCTAACTATGGCTACACCTTC.

This clonotype occurred many times. The V call is TRBV5-1, the J call TRBJ2-2; D may be TRBD1 (5 bases). Germline-derived CDR1 and CDR2 are SGHRS and YFSETQ. V lost 1 base and J 6 bases, leaving 19 bases between the germline ends. The CDR3 is 17 residues long. The CDR3 spells CASSLQGSGKGSGELFF. The CDR3 coding sequence is TGCGCCAGCAGCTTGCAGGGAAGTGGGAAGGGGTCCGGGGAGCTGTTTTTT.

This clonotype was seen many times. The chain employs TRBV9 and TRBJ2-7; tentatively, D is TRBD2 (6 bases). The CDR3 loop spans 14 amino acids. CDR1 and CDR2 from the germline V gene are SGDLS and YYNGEE. The V end was cut by 0 bases, the J end by 4 bases, with 11 bases between. The CDR3 DNA reads TGTGCCAGCAGCGTAGGTCCCGGGGGTTACGAGCAGTACTTC. This encodes CASSVGPGGYEQYF.

This clonotype was observed many times. The V and J genes are TRBV20-1 and TRBJ2-2, with 7 bases aligning to TRBD2. CDR3 size: 15 residues. The V and J ends lost 3 bases and 2 bases, in that order; junction bases with no gene match: 6. CDR1 and CDR2 (germline): DFQATT, SNEGSKA (reference sequence). In nucleotides, the CDR3 is TGCAGTGCTAGGCCGGGACTAATCAACACCGGGGAGCTGTTTTTT. Translated: CSARPGLINTGELFF.

This clonotype was observed at least ten times. The chain is built from TRBV4-2 and TRBJ2-5; no firm D call. Trimming took off 0 bases at V and 3 bases at J, with 5 bases between the two ends. There are 13 residues in the CDR3. Germline V gives CDR1 LGHNA, CDR2 YNFKEQ. CDR3 region: CASSQETKETQYF. DNA for the CDR3: TGTGCCAGCAGCCAAGAAACCAAAGAGACCCAGTACTTC.

This clonotype was observed at least ten times. The chain recombines TRBV4-3 with TRBJ2-2; D is perhaps TRBD2 (6 bases). The ends were cut back, 1 base at V and 3 bases at J, with 12 bases in the middle. CDR3 length: 16 amino acids. Germline loops: CDR1 LGHNA, CDR2 YSLEER. The DNA of the CDR3 is TGCGCCAGCAGCCAAGGTCCGGGAGCGTACACCGGGGAGCTGTTTTTT. This translates into CASSQGPGAYTGELFF.

The chain recombines TRBV7-9 with TRBJ2-7; 10 bases line up with TRBD2. The CDR3 sequence is 16 residues long. Germline CDR1 reads SEHNR; CDR2 reads FQNEAQ (reference sequence). Losses at the gene ends were 1 base for V and 2 bases for J; bases not matched to a gene: 5. The chain's CDR3 is CASSLDFLAGAYEQYF. The DNA of the CDR3 is TGTGCCAGCAGCTTAGATTTTCTAGCGGGAGCCTACGAGCAGTACTTC.

A few counts support this clonotype. Since a much larger clone is just one base distant, this may be a read error. V usage is TRBV12-3 or TRBV12-4 and J usage is TRBJ1-5, with TRBD1 matching over 7 bases. V was clipped by 8 bases and J by 6 bases; unmatched bases: 16. This CDR3 contains 16 residues. The CDR3 here is CASGPTSTGWSQPQHF. In nucleotides, the CDR3 is TGTGCCAGCGGTCCGACCTCGACAGGGTGGAGTCAGCCCCAGCATTTT.

This clonotype has a count of ten or more. The chain joins TRBV3-1 to TRBJ1-5, with 7 bases lining up with TRBD1. The CDR3 runs to 15 residues. V dropped 2 bases and J dropped 4; count of bases not matched to a gene: 5. Germline V gene lookup returns CDR1 LGHDT and CDR2 YNNKEL (reference sequence). The chain's CDR3 is CASSQQSTGNQPQHF. In nucleotides, the CDR3 is TGTGCCAGCAGCCAACAATCGACAGGGAATCAGCCCCAGCATTTT.

The table lists this clonotype with many counts. This chain joins TRBV3-1 and TRBJ2-3, with TRBD2 matching 12 bases. This CDR3 comprises 15 residues. Looked up from germline, CDR1 is LGHDT and CDR2 is YNNKEL (reference sequence). Trimming took 1 base from V and 4 from J; bases not matched to a gene: 0. DNA of the CDR3: TGTGCCAGCAGCCAAGCTAGCGGGAGGGCAGATACGCAGTATTTT. This gives the protein CASSQASGRADTQYF.

This clonotype was picked up many times. The chain has TRBV9 and TRBJ1-5, with 8 bases matching TRBD1. The germline CDR1 and CDR2 sequences are SGDLS and YYNGEE. This CDR3 is 14 amino acids long. The V and J ends lost 4 bases and 7 bases, in that order; junction bases with no gene match: 7. The CDR3 region has the DNA TGTGCCAGCAGCCTTTCAGGGGGCGGCCAGCCCCAGCATTTT. This translates into CASSLSGGGQPQHF. Supplemented by reference TRBV9 and TRBJ1-5, the full variable domain reads DSGVTQTPKHLITATGQRVTLRCSPRSGDLSVYWYQQSLDQGLQFLIQYYNGEERAKGNILERFSAQQFPDLHSELNLSSLELGDSALYFCASSLSGGGQPQHFGDGTRLSIL.